These T cell receptor beta chains were read from a single sample in a study of a mutant IDH1 vaccine in newly diagnosed glioma. The antigens of these receptors remain unknown. Here immunoSEQ multiplex PCR was the method, and the copy in TCRdb shows in-frame clones only, minus some. Of around 30,000 clones in the sample, 85% to 90% were seen once. The input for sequencing was PBMCs, taken from a glioma patient whose treatment included an IDH1 peptide vaccine. Receptor source: a man aged 40-49 years with glioma. The conserved cysteine and the conserved F or W are not part of the CDR3 here. Size is omitted from some rows. Given values are once, few, many or a class for expanded clones.

14 | TRBJ2-5 | TRBV28 | - | ASRRLRGGQGETQY
10 | TRBJ1-1 | TRBV7-9 | - | ASSLHGTEAF
13 | TRBJ2-7 | TRBV6-5 | - | ASSYSIAAPYEQY
12 | TRBJ2-7 | TRBV7-9 | - | ASRSGGRRYEQY
11 | TRBJ2-1 | TRBV2 | few | ASREDHYNGQF
10 | TRBJ2-2 | TRBV2 | - | ASSLYTGELF
14 | TRBJ2-5 | TRBV19 | - | ASSTPRGGAQETQY
13 | TRBJ2-5 | TRBV7-2 | - | ASSSSATGQETQY
10 | TRBJ1-2 | TRBV6-6 | - | ASSYSGGGYT
11 | TRBJ1-1 | TRBV7-9 | - | ASSFSGFRKAF
12 | TRBJ1-6 | TRBV27 | - | ASSFTGSGSPLH
16 | TRBJ1-4 | TRBV5-1 | - | ASSSTTGQGAFGEKLF
13 | TRBJ1-5 | TRBV7-2 | - | ASSLAPGSNQPQH
14 | TRBJ1-4 | TRBV6-6 | - | ASSHHTGLAEEKLF
13 | TRBJ1-5 | TRBV11-3 | - | ASSPDRGGNQPQH
12 | TRBJ1-1 | TRBV6-5 | - | ASSPRDRVPEAF
9 | TRBJ2-5 | TRBV7-9 | - | ASSSQETQY
13 | TRBJ1-1 | TRBV7-2 | - | ASSATGLMNTEAF
14 | TRBJ2-6 | TRBV6-1 | - | ASSEPGRSGANVLT
13 | TRBJ1-1 | TRBV7-3 | - | ASSLEPGGVMSAF
14 | TRBJ2-5 | TRBV19 | once | ASSMPSGTVKETQY
12 | TRBJ2-5 | TRBV10-1 | - | ASSDTATGETQY
12 | TRBJ2-5 | TRBV5-6 | - | ASSPLAGVETQY
13 | TRBJ2-5 | TRBV4-3 | once | ASSQDLRSQETQY
12 | TRBJ1-4 | TRBV6-5 | - | ASRPLGQGEKLF
14 | TRBJ2-1 | TRBV4-3 | - | ASSQFTGAAYNEQF
13 | TRBJ1-5 | TRBV28 | - | ASSPASWVGQPQH
14 | TRBJ2-3 | TRBV19 | - | ASSIGAGRSTDTQY
9 | TRBJ2-7 | TRBV28 | - | ASSLTYEQY
12 | TRBJ1-5 | TRBV9 | - | ASSVGGGGQPQH
11 | TRBJ1-1 | TRBV6-1 | - | ASSEGRGLQAF
14 | TRBJ1-5 | TRBV7-2 | - | ASSLTAGQGSQPQH
12 | TRBJ1-4 | TRBV30 | - | AWSVQLVTEKLF
10 | TRBJ1-1 | TRBV18 | - | ASSKEDTEAF
13 | TRBJ2-1 | TRBV11-2 | once | ASSPTSGGGNEQF
14 | TRBJ1-5 | TRBV5-6 | - | ASSFFGGTSNQPQH
13 | TRBJ1-1 | TRBV5-1 | - | ASSLGTGADTEAF
12 | TRBJ1-6 | TRBV28 | - | ASSPRGPNSPLH
13 | TRBJ2-3 | TRBV6-4 | few | ASSASSGSTDTQY
13 | TRBJ2-7 | TRBV4-3 | - | ASSQDWGSLREQY
12 | TRBJ2-5 | TRBV18 | - | ASSHSGTEETQY
11 | TRBJ1-5 | TRBV28 | - | ASSRTVNQPQH
9 | TRBJ2-5 | TRBV5-1 | - | ASSVQETPY
15 | TRBJ2-1 | TRBV10-1 | - | ASSDPGLAGGDNEQF
14 | TRBJ2-2 | TRBV4-3 | few | ASSQDERVPTGELF
12 | TRBJ2-7 | TRBV2 | - | ASSDRGISYEQY